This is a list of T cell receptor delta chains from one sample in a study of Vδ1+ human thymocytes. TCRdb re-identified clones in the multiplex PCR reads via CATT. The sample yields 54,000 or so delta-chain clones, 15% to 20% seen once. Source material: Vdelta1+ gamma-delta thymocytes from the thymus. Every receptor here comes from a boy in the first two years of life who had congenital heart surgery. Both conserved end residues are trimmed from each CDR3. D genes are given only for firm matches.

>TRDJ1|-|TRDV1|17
ALGERRGSEYAHTDKLI
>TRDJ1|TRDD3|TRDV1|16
ALGEPSFFLGDSRGLI
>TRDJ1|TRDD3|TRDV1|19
ALGPPPIPLGDWKITDKLI
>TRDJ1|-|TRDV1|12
ALGNKGWRGGLI
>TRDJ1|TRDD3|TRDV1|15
ALGGCVLGDTIDKLI
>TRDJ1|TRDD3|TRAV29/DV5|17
AASLDFGLGDTRTDKLI
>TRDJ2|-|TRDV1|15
ALGEPRPRGRAAQPF
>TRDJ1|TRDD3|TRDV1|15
ALRGVYEEGIRYQLI
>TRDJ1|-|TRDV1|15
ALGVYGTGKYTDKLI
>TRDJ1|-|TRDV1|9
ALGERLKLI
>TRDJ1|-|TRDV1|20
ALGEYPFLFLSTGDDTDKLI
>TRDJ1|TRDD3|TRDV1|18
ALGELPSYWGIRYTDKLI
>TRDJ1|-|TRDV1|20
ALGPTGLREGLKVGHTDKLI
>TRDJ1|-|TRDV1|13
ALGSLPYYTDKLI
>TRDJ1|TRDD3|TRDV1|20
ALGEREPRSYWGIRGTDKLI
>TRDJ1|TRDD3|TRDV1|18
ALGELGPYAGGRYTDKLI
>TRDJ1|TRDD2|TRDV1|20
ALGVQPSYEWGLPAYTDKLI
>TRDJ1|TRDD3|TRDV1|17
ALGEWVRTGGYGLDKLI